Detailed here is one T cell receptor (beta chain). Original methodology: Reference gene primer amplification gave estimated nucleated cell counts. Generated by immunoSEQ multiplex PCR, the TCRdb table keeps only in-frame clones and is missing some. V and J calls and clone size are those listed in that table; D and trimming were worked out from the DNA. The table includes about 480,000 clones, 89% detected once. While infection was still active, Seattle patients were enrolled and then followed longitudinally. The source of the sample is a study of blood T cell repertoires in COVID-19. Looking at the study overall: From T cells, B-cell-depleted T cells, or PBMCs came the material, which was cDNA or gDNA.

Looked up from germline, CDR1 is MNHNS and CDR2 is SASEGT. The CDR3 consists of 15 residues. The V segment lost 3 bases and the J segment 3 bases; nucleotides outside the gene matches: 4. The sequence was obtained from a man aged 18 to 30 with COVID-19, enrolled during active disease. V is TRBV6-1 and J is TRBJ1-5; 8 bases fit TRBD1. What was sequenced was peripheral blood. The CDR3 nucleotides are TGTGCCAGCAGTGACGACAGGGGCCCCAATCAGCCCCAGCATTTT. Translating it yields CASSDDRGPNQPQHF.